This record concerns one T cell receptor beta chain sequence. The antigen remains unidentified. Germline V gene lookup returns CDR1 LNHDA and CDR2 SQIVND (reference sequence). This CDR3 is built from 14 residues. V lost 3 bases and J 3 bases, leaving 12 bases between the germline ends. Using quantitative 5'-RACE with molecular barcodes, the authors made TCR beta libraries. TCRdb called the 5' RACE reads again in MiXCR, with one record for every CDR3 protein. The table has hundreds of thousands of distinct CDR3 sequences, roughly 25% seen once; the top ten hold 0.89%. The sample is drawn from a study of CD8 T cells in ankylosing spondylitis. The study's findings and limits: In ankylosing spondylitis patients, matched synovial fluid reportedly showed significant enrichment of disease-linked clones. Characteristic of ankylosing spondylitis blood, it appeared, was a TCR beta motif comprising several highly homologous variants.

Sequencing was performed on blood, either unsorted or a sorted T cell fraction (not recorded which). The chain recombines TRBV19 with TRBJ2-7; D possibly uses TRBD1 or TRBD2 (6 bases each). This sequence originates from a male donor with ankylosing spondylitis. The CDR3: CASSIGGAYYEQYF. As DNA, the CDR3 is TGTGCCAGTAGTATCGGGGGCGCATACTACGAGCAGTACTTC.